The rows below give T cell receptor beta chains drawn from one sample of a study of T-cell reconstitution after alpha-beta-depleted transplantation in children. MiXCR, applied by TCRdb to the PCR reads, yields one record per CDR3 protein. Counted here are about 190,000 distinct CDR3 sequences, about 6.8% occurring once; the ten biggest clones make up 3% to 3.5%. The sequencing used PBMCs from the stem cell graft donor, collected from the stem cell graft. These receptors came from a human donor who donated a stem cell graft to a child with Wiskott-Aldrich syndrome. Both conserved end residues are part of each CDR3. A D gene is named only where the DNA matches it firmly. Expanded clones are given a class, and other clones once, few, many or no size at all.

CDR3 length,clone size,D gene,V gene,J gene,CDR3 protein,CDR3 DNA
14,many,.,TRBV5-1,TRBJ2-5,CASSFGRGRETQYF,TGCGCCAGCAGCTTCGGACGGGGGCGAGAGACCCAGTACTTC
14,many,TRBD1,TRBV28,TRBJ1-2,CASSVKRDSYGYTF,TGTGCCAGCAGTGTCAAACGGGACAGCTATGGCTACACCTTC
14,.,TRBD1,TRBV19,TRBJ2-7,CASSITGGPYEQYF,TGTGCCAGTAGTATTACAGGGGGTCCCTACGAGCAGTACTTC
14,many,TRBD1,TRBV20-1,TRBJ1-5,CSASHRGLSQPQHF,TGCAGTGCTAGCCACAGGGGGCTGAGTCAGCCCCAGCATTTT
14,.,.,TRBV7-2,TRBJ2-1,CASSFATGNNEQFF,TGTGCCAGCAGCTTCGCGACGGGAAACAATGAGCAGTTCTTC
14,few,.,TRBV29-1,TRBJ2-5,CSVAQEGTQETQYF,TGCAGCGTCGCACAAGAGGGGACCCAAGAGACCCAGTACTTC
14,many,.,TRBV29-1,TRBJ1-3,CSIRLSAPGNTIYF,TGCAGCATCAGACTATCGGCACCTGGAAACACCATATATTTT
15,many,.,TRBV20-1,TRBJ2-2,CSAVGASKGTGELFF,TGCAGTGCCGTCGGGGCCTCTAAAGGCACCGGGGAGCTGTTTTTT
16,once,TRBD2,TRBV11-2,TRBJ2-1,CASSLAPGLAGNEQFF,TGTGCCAGCAGCTTGGCACCGGGACTAGCAGGGAATGAGCAGTTCTTC
14,many,TRBD1,TRBV24-1,TRBJ2-7,CATSMTGTTYEQYF,TGTGCCACCAGTATGACAGGGACAACCTACGAGCAGTACTTC
10,few,.,TRBV30,TRBJ2-1,CAWISGLAFF,TGTGCCTGGATATCCGGACTTGCGTTCTTC
18,.,TRBD1,TRBV12-3/TRBV12-4,TRBJ1-6,CASSWGGTGSSYNSPLHF,TGTGCCAGCAGTTGGGGGGGGACAGGAAGCTCCTATAATTCACCCCTCCACTTT
13,many,TRBD1,TRBV20-1,TRBJ1-1,CSGPGTGGTEAFF,TGCAGTGGTCCCGGGACAGGGGGCACTGAAGCTTTCTTT
15,few,TRBD1,TRBV7-9,TRBJ2-2,CASSAGTGVTGELFF,TGTGCCAGCAGCGCCGGGACAGGGGTTACCGGGGAGCTGTTTTTT
16,.,TRBD2,TRBV7-6,TRBJ2-3,CASSSLSWREPDTQYF,TGTGCCAGCAGCTCCCTTTCCTGGCGGGAGCCAGATACGCAGTATTTT
16,many,.,TRBV5-1,TRBJ2-3,CPRVTHSPLEADTQYF,TGCCCCAGGGTTACTCACTCCCCGTTGGAGGCAGATACGCAGTATTTT
15,.,TRBD1,TRBV7-9,TRBJ2-3,CASSWTGAGTDTQYF,TGTGCCAGCAGCTGGACAGGCGCGGGCACAGATACGCAGTATTTT
12,many,.,TRBV5-1,TRBJ2-2,CASSDGAGELFF,TGCGCCAGCAGCGACGGGGCCGGGGAGCTGTTTTTT